The clone carrying this T cell receptor (beta chain) was seen more than once but under ten times. Its antigen is undetermined. Amplified TCR beta CDR3 regions derived from RNA transcripts. The primer set for the first-round RT-PCR of the TCR CDR3 was HTBI. TCRdb reanalysed the multiplex PCR reads using MiXCR and keeps one entry per CDR3 protein. The data show around 450,000 distinct CDR3 sequences, 15% to 19% seen once. The data belong to a study of T cells in Graves' hyperthyroidism and ophthalmopathy. The study's findings and limits: In blood, most of the thyroid clonotypes expanded above 0.001 were also present.

The V end lost 1 base, the J end lost 3 bases, and 12 bases lay between the germline ends. The CDR3 spans 16 residues. Germline CDR1 KGHDR, CDR2 SFDVKD. Using 10 ml of fresh peripheral blood, PBMCs were prepared. Sequenced input: blood. The rearrangement uses TRBV24-1 and TRBJ2-1; possibly TRBD1 or TRBD2 for D (5 bases each). This TCR came from a young woman with Graves' hyperthyroidism. CDR3 bases: TGTGCCACCAGTGATTTCAAAGGGGCGGGCTACAATGAGCAGTTCTTC. It specifies CATSDFKGAGYNEQFF.